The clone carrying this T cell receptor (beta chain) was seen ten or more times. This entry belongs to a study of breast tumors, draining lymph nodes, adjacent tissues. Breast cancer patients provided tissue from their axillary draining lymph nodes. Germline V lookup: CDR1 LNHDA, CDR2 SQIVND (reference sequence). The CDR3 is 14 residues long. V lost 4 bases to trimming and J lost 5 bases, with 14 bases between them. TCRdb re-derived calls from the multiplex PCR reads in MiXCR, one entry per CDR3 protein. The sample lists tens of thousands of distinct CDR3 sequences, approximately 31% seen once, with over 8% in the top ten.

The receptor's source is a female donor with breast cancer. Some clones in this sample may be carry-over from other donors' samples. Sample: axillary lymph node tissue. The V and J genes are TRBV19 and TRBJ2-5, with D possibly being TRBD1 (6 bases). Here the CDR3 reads CASSTGQIRETQYF. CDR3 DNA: TGTGCCAGTAGTACTGGACAGATTCGGGAGACCCAGTACTTC.